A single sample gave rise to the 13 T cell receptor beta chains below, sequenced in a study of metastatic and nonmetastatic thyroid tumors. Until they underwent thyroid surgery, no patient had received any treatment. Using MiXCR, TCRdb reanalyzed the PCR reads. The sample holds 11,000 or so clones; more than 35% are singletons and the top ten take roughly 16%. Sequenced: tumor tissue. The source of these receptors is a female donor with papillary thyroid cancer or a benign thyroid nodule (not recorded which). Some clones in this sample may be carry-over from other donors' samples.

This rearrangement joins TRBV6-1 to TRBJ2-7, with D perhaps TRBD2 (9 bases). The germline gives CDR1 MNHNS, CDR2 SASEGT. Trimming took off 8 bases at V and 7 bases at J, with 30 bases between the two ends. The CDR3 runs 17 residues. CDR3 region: CASPGQGAVREGGEQYF. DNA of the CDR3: TGTGCCAGCCCCGGCCAGGGGGCCGTGCGGGAGGGTGGTGAGCAGTACTTC.

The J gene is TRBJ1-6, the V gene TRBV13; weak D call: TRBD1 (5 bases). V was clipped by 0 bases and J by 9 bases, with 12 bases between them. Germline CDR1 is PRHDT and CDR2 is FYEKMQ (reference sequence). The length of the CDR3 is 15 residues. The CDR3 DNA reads TGTGCCAGCAGCTTAGGCGGGGGAGGAGGTTCACCCCTCCACTTT. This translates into CASSLGGGGGSPLHF.

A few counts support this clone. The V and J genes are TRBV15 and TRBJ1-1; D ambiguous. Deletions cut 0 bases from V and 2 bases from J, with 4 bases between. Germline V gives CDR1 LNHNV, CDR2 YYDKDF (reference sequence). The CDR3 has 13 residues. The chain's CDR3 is CATSRDTNTEAFF. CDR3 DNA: TGTGCCACCAGCAGAGATACTAACACTGAAGCTTTCTTT.

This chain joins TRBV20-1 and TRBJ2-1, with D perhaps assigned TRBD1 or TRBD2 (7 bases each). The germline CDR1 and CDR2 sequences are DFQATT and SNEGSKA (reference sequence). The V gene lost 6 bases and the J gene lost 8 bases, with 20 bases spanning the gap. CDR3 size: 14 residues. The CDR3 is CSATPGQGGDEQFF. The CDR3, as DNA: TGCAGTGCGACCCCCGGCCAGGGGGGGGATGAGCAGTTCTTC.

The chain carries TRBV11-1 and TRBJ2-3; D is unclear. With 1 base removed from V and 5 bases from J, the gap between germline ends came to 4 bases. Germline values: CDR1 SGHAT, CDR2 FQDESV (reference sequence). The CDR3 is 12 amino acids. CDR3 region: CASSLGGDTQYF. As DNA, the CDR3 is TGTGCCAGCAGCTTAGGAGGAGATACGCAGTATTTT.

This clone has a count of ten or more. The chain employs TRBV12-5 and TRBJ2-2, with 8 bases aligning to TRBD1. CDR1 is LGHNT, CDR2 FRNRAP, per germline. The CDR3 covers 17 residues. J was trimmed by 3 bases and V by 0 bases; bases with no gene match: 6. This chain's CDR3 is CASGLVLGQEDTGELFF. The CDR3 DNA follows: TGTGCTAGTGGTTTGGTACTGGGACAGGAAGACACCGGGGAGCTGTTTTTT.

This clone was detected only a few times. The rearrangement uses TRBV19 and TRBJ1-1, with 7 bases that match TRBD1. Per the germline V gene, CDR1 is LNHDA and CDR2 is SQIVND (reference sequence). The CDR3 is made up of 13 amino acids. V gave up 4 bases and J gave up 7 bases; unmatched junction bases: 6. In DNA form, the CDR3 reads TGTGCCAGTAGTAGAACAGGGGCGCATGAAGCTTTCTTT. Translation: CASSRTGAHEAFF.

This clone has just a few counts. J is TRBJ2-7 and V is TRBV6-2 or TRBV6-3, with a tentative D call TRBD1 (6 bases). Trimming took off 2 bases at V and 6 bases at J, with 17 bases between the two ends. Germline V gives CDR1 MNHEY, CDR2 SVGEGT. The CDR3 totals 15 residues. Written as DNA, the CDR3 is TGTGCCAGCAGTTACCCGGCACAGGGCAGGCGCGAGCAGTACTTC. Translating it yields CASSYPAQGRREQYF.

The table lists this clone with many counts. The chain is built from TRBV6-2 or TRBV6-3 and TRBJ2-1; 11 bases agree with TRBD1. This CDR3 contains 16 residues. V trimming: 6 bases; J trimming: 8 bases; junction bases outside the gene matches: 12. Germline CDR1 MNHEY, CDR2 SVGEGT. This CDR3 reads CASSPQAGQGADEQFF. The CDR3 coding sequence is TGTGCCAGCAGCCCCCAGGCCGGACAGGGGGCAGATGAGCAGTTCTTC.

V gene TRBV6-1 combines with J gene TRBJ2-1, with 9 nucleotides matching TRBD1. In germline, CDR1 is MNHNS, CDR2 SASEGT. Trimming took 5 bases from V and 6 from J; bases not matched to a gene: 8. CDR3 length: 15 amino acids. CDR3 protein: CASSSTGGAVNEQFF. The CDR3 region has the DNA TGTGCCAGCAGTTCCACAGGGGGCGCTGTCAATGAGCAGTTCTTC.

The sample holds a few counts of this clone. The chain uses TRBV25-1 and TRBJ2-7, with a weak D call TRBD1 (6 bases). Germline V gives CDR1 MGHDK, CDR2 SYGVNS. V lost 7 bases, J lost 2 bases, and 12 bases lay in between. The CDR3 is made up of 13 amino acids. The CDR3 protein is CASTDRTTYEQYF. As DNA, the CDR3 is TGTGCCAGCACCGACAGGACCACCTACGAGCAGTACTTC.

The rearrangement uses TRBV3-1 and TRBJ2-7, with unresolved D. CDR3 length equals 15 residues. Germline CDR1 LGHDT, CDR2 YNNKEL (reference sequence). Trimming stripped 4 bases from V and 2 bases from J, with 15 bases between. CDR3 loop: CASSPPVGPTYEQYF. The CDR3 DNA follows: TGTGCCAGCAGCCCCCCCGTCGGGCCGACCTACGAGCAGTACTTC.

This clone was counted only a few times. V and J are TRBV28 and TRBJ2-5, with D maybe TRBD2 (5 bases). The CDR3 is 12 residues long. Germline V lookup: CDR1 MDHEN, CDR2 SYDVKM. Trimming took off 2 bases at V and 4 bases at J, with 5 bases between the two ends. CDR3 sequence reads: CASSLAGETQYF. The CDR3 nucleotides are TGTGCCAGCAGTTTAGCGGGAGAGACCCAGTACTTC.